This T cell receptor beta chain originates from a study of T cells in localized non-small cell lung cancer. Method: immunoSEQ multiplex PCR; TCRdb's copy keeps in-frame clones and lacks some. In the table there are nearly 25,000 clones, 92% of which are singletons. General observations from the study: In uninvolved adjacent lung, T cell clonality reached its highest value, exceeding tumor. Longer overall survival accompanied higher blood T cell density.

The CDR3 has 15 residues. Germline V lookup: CDR1 MGHRA, CDR2 YSYEKL. Germline trimming cut 0 bases from V and 5 bases from J; bases unmatched to any gene: 7. Concerning this clone: No antigen is known for it.

The V call is TRBV4-1, the J call TRBJ2-7; the match to TRBD2 covers 7 bases. The TCR comes from a woman aged 35 to 75 with stage I lung adenocarcinoma. The sample in question was peripheral blood, obtained before any cancer treatment. The chain's CDR3 is CASSQEGRESDEQYF. CDR3 DNA sequence: TGCGCCAGCAGCCAAGAAGGGCGGGAGTCTGACGAGCAGTACTTC.